The 24 T cell receptor beta chains below come from one sample, sequenced in a study of T cells in women clearing cervical HPV infection. Generated by immunoSEQ multiplex PCR, the TCRdb table keeps only in-frame clones and is missing some. This table lists tens of thousands of clones. Sequencing was performed on blood buffy coat. These receptors were collected from a woman aged 18 to 75 with a cervical HPV16 infection that either progressed to CIN3+ or cleared (not recorded which).

As for this clone: The CDR3 extends 3 residues past the end of the read, so its final part is completed from the germline J gene. The chain couples TRBV2 to TRBJ2-5, with D uncertain. This CDR3 is 13 amino acids long. CDR1 is SNHLY, CDR2 FYNNEI, per germline. The V gene lost 9 bases and the J gene lost 2 bases, with 13 bases spanning the gap. This CDR3 is CASAAGEQETQYF. The DNA read from the CDR3 is TGTGCCAGTGCTGCAGGAGAACAAGAGACC.

Details on this clone: Read data end 3 residues before the CDR3 end; the end is taken from the germline J gene. This chain uses TRBV2 with TRBJ2-7; the D gene could be TRBD1 or TRBD2 (5 bases each). Trimming took 10 bases from V and 2 from J, leaving 15 bases between them. This CDR3 has 13 amino acids. Germline-derived CDR1 and CDR2 are SNHLY and FYNNEI. The part of the CDR3 DNA that was read is TGTGCCACTGTGTCTGAGGGGACCTACGAG. This gives the protein CATVSEGTYE. The CDR3 in its entirety is CATVSEGTYEQYF.

The CDR3 sequence: CASSGGDRNQPQHF. The CDR3 bases that were read are TGTGCCAGCAGTGGGGGGGACAGAAATCAGCCC. V usage is TRBV6-1 and J usage is TRBJ1-5, with TRBD1 matching 7 bases. The read stops 3 residues short of the end of the CDR3; the missing end is completed from the germline J gene. CDR3 length: 14 residues. CDR1 and CDR2 from the germline V gene are MNHNS and SASEGT. V lost 4 bases to trimming and J lost 4 bases; unmatched junction nucleotides: 4.

To note about this clone: The CDR3 end falls 3 residues outside the read, so it is completed with the germline J gene. V usage is TRBV19 and J usage is TRBJ1-2, with D hard to call. The germline CDR1 and CDR2 sequences are LNHDA and SQIVND (reference sequence). This CDR3 has 19 residues. The CDR3 here is CASSTTLAGGPPRINEYTF. The sequenced part of the CDR3 DNA is TGTGCCAGTAGCACAACACTAGCGGGAGGGCCCCCCCGCATCAATGAG.

On this clone itself: The CDR3 end lies 3 residues beyond the end of the read and is filled in from the germline J gene. The chain recombines TRBV7-3 with TRBJ2-3; maybe TRBD1 (6 bases). The CDR3 covers 14 residues. Per the germline V gene, CDR1 is SGHTA and CDR2 is FQGTGA. This CDR3 reads CASSPGQRKETQYF. The part of the CDR3 DNA that was read is TGTGCCAGCAGCCCAGGACAGAGAAAAGAGACG.

In the case of this clone: The read terminates 3 residues ahead of where the CDR3 ends, so the germline J gene completes it. The rearrangement links TRBV15 to TRBJ2-2; 9 bases are shared with TRBD1. In germline, CDR1 is LNHNV, CDR2 YYDKDF (reference sequence). V lost 4 bases, J lost 3 bases, and 3 bases stayed unmatched. The CDR3 length is 15 residues. The CDR3 loop reads CATSIRTGDTGELFF. Incomplete CDR3 DNA: TGTGCCACCAGCATAAGGACAGGGGACACCGGGGAG.

On this clone: The read ends 3 residues before the CDR3 terminus; that terminus is restored from the germline J gene. V gene TRBV29-1 combines with J gene TRBJ1-3; the D gene is possibly TRBD1 (5 bases). CDR1 SQVTM and CDR2 ANQGSEA come from the germline V gene. CDR3 length equals 12 residues. The germline V and J ends were trimmed by 4 bases and 8 bases, with 12 bases remaining between them. The covered CDR3 bases are TGCAGCGTTGGATGGGGCGCAGACACC. Its protein is CSVGWGADT. The full CDR3 sequence reads CSVGWGADTIYF.

Incomplete CDR3 DNA: TGTGCCAGCAGCCAAAGGCAGGGGTTAAATCAGCCC. Translation: CASSQRQGLNQP. The full CDR3 is CASSQRQGLNQPQHF. The rearrangement joins TRBV6-2 or TRBV6-3 to TRBJ1-5, with D possibly being TRBD1 (6 bases). The read gets to within 3 residues of the CDR3 end, and the germline J gene fills in the rest. Trimming stripped 6 bases from V and 4 bases from J, with 16 bases between. The CDR3 covers 15 residues. Germline values: CDR1 MNHEY, CDR2 SVGEGT.

Turning to this clone: The CDR3 end lies 3 residues beyond the end of the read and is filled in from the germline J gene. V gene TRBV20-1 combines with J gene TRBJ2-7, with 12 bases that match TRBD2. The CDR3 has 14 amino acids. CDR1 DFQATT and CDR2 SNEGSKA come from the germline V gene (reference sequence). The junction had 6 bases not matched to a gene; V was cut back by 5 bases and J by 4 bases. CDR3 loop: CSASLAGGPYEQYF. Partial CDR3 DNA: TGCAGTGCTTCTCTAGCGGGAGGGCCTTACGAG.

Comments on this clone: The read terminates 3 residues ahead of where the CDR3 ends, so the germline J gene completes it. The chain carries TRBV5-1 and TRBJ2-1; the match to TRBD2 covers 9 bases. The CDR3 has 15 amino acids. Losses at the gene ends were 4 bases for V and 7 bases for J; bases not matched to a gene: 9. Germline V gives CDR1 SGHRS, CDR2 YFSETQ. CDR3 region: CASSPRAGGRNEQFF. The part of the CDR3 DNA that was read is TGCGCCAGCAGCCCTCGGGCGGGAGGGCGGAATGAG.

As concerns this clone: Read data end 3 residues before the CDR3 end; the end is taken from the germline J gene. The chain carries TRBV30 and TRBJ2-2, with 7 positions matching TRBD2. CDR3 length equals 12 residues. Germline CDR1 is GTSNPN and CDR2 is SVGIG (reference sequence). CDR3 sequence reads: CAWSAPGTKLFF. The sequenced part of the CDR3 DNA is TGTGCCTGGAGTGCTCCAGGGACTAAG.

Note on this clone: The DNA ends 3 residues before the CDR3 does, and the rest of the CDR3 is filled in from the germline J gene. The same CDR3 arises from other DNA sequences in this sample as well. The V gene is TRBV19, the J gene TRBJ1-2; no definite D call. CDR3 length: 13 residues. CDR1 and CDR2 from the germline V gene are LNHDA and SQIVND (reference sequence). The sequenced part of the CDR3 DNA is TGTGCCAGTAGTATCCGCAGTCACTACGAC. This translates into CASSIRSHYD. In full, the CDR3 reads CASSIRSHYDYTF. The full variable domain, with the rest looked up from reference TRBV19 and TRBJ1-2, is DGGITQSPKYLFRKEGQNVTLSCEQNLNHDAMYWYRQDPGQGLRLIYYSQIVNDFQKGDIAEGYSVSREKKESFPLTVTSAQKNPTAFYLCASSIRSHYDYTFGSGTRLTVV.

About this clone: The CDR3 goes on 3 residues after the read ends, and that part is filled in from the germline J gene. This chain connects TRBV20-1 to TRBJ1-6, with D possibly matching TRBD1 (5 bases). Germline V CDR1 and CDR2: DFQATT, SNEGSKA (reference sequence). V lost 5 bases and J 6 bases, leaving 11 bases between the germline ends. This CDR3 spans 13 amino acids. CDR3 DNA (partial): TGCAGTGCTTCCAGGGAGTTTAATTCACCC. The encoded protein is CSASREFNSP. The CDR3 in its entirety is CSASREFNSPLHF.

Comment on this clone: Read coverage stops 3 residues before the CDR3 terminus; the germline J gene supplies the remainder. The chain carries TRBV5-1 and TRBJ1-2; perhaps TRBD1 as D (6 bases). The length of the CDR3 is 15 residues. Trimming shortened V by 4 bases and J by 3 bases, and 16 bases separated the two germline ends. The germline CDR1 and CDR2 sequences are SGHRS and YFSETQ. The sequenced CDR3 bases are TGCGCCAGCAGCCAGGGGTGGGGATGGGACTATGGC. This sequence encodes CASSQGWGWDYG. The complete CDR3 sequence is CASSQGWGWDYGYTF.

As concerns this clone: The read terminates 3 residues ahead of where the CDR3 ends, so the germline J gene completes it. The rearrangement links TRBV2 to TRBJ1-6; the D is unclear. The CDR3 runs 14 residues. Germline CDR1 and CDR2: SNHLY and FYNNEI. Trimming took 7 bases from V and 6 from J, leaving 13 bases between them. The CDR3 DNA, read in part, is TGTGCCAGCACCCCTGAGATGGCTAATTCACCC. As protein: CASTPEMANSP. The whole CDR3 protein is CASTPEMANSPLHF. Variable domain in full (rest from reference TRBV2 and TRBJ1-6): EPEVTQTPSHQVTQMGQEVILRCVPISNHLYFYWYRQILGQKVEFLVSFYNNEISEKSEIFDDQFSVERPDGSNFTLKIRSTKLEDSAMYFCASTPEMANSPLHFGNGTRLTVT.

As for this clone: The read comes to an end 3 residues before the CDR3 does, leaving the germline J gene to fill in the end. The chain uses TRBV19 and TRBJ2-2; TRBD1 is a possible D gene (6 bases). Trimming left V 6 bases short and J 6 bases short, with 14 bases between. Germline CDR1 LNHDA, CDR2 SQIVND (reference sequence). This CDR3 region has 14 residues. The CDR3 loop is CASSQQGSAGELFF. The sequenced part of the CDR3 DNA is TGTGCCAGTAGCCAACAGGGCTCCGCCGGGGAG.

Worth noting for this clone: The sequence runs out 3 residues before the end of the CDR3; the remainder is reconstructed from the germline J gene. The chain combines TRBV20-1 with TRBJ2-1, with D possibly TRBD2 on 6 matching bases. Germline V CDR1 and CDR2: DFQATT, SNEGSKA (reference sequence). Trimming shortened V by 0 bases and J by 7 bases, and 13 bases separated the two germline ends. The CDR3 is made up of 14 amino acids. The CDR3 reads CSARDLGTSNEQFF. CDR3 bases read: TGCAGTGCTAGAGATCTCGGGACTTCGAATGAG.

In regard to this clone: From the germline J gene comes the end of the CDR3, since the read stops 3 residues before it. The J gene is TRBJ2-7, the V gene TRBV5-1; TRBD1 aligns across 7 bases. V gave up 5 bases and J gave up 6 bases; unmatched junction bases: 11. The CDR3 length is 14 residues. Germline CDR1 is SGHRS and CDR2 is YFSETQ. The CDR3 loop is CASSFQGVGSEQYF. CDR3 DNA (partial): TGCGCCAGCAGTTTTCAGGGGGTGGGTTCCGAG.

As to this clone: Sequencing ends 3 residues short of the CDR3 end; the germline J gene provides the rest. Additional DNA sequences in this sample encode the identical CDR3. The V and J genes are TRBV6-2 or TRBV6-3 and TRBJ2-1, with 8 bases identical to TRBD2. The CDR3 runs 16 residues. V was clipped by 7 bases and J by 5 bases; unmatched bases: 13. Germline CDR1 MNHEY, CDR2 SVGEGT. CDR3 residues: CASTLSGIRIHNEQFF. The CDR3 DNA, read in part, is TGTGCCAGCACCCTTAGCGGGATTCGTATTCACAATGAG.

Worth noting for this clone: The CDR3 end falls 3 residues outside the read, so it is completed with the germline J gene. The V and J genes are TRBV18 and TRBJ2-1, with 9 bases aligning to TRBD1. In germline, CDR1 is KGHSH, CDR2 LQKENI. Losses at the gene ends were 3 bases for V and 5 bases for J; bases not matched to a gene: 11. This CDR3 comprises 17 residues. CDR3 in amino acids: CASSPRTRGTGNNEQFF. The CDR3 bases that were read are TGTGCCAGCTCACCGAGGACGCGCGGGACAGGGAACAATGAG.

The CDR3 loop reads CASSPRGTSYNEQFF. The part of the CDR3 DNA that was read is TGTGCCAGCAGCCCTAGGGGGACTAGCTACAATGAG. The genes are TRBV7-9 and TRBJ2-1; TRBD2 agrees at 8 bases. The CDR3 end lies 3 residues beyond the end of the read and is filled in from the germline J gene. CDR3 length: 15 residues. Germline V gives CDR1 SEHNR, CDR2 FQNEAQ (reference sequence). With V trimmed by 5 bases and J by 3 bases, 6 bases remained unmatched.

Points on this clone: The CDR3 end is not reached by the read, which stops 3 residues before it; the germline J gene fills it in. The genes are TRBV19 and TRBJ2-5, with D unresolved. Trimming left V 3 bases short and J 4 bases short, with 9 bases between. The germline gives CDR1 LNHDA, CDR2 SQIVND (reference sequence). CDR3 length equals 13 residues. The CDR3 sequence is CASSMTQRETQYF. Incomplete CDR3 DNA: TGTGCCAGTAGTATGACGCAGCGAGAGACC.

With respect to this clone: With the read ending 3 residues before the CDR3 end, the germline J gene is used to fill in that end. The V gene is TRBV7-9, the J gene TRBJ1-2; 7 nucleotides align to TRBD1. The CDR3 length is 12 residues. Germline V gene sequence: CDR1 SEHNR, CDR2 FQNEAQ (reference sequence). CDR3 DNA, as far as it was read: TGTGCCAGCAGCTTGGGACAGAATGAC. This gives the protein CASSLGQND. The whole CDR3 reads CASSLGQNDYTF.

Note on this clone: The DNA ends 3 residues before the CDR3 does, and the rest of the CDR3 is filled in from the germline J gene. The gene calls are TRBV18 and TRBJ2-5, with 7 positions matching TRBD1. From germline, CDR1 is KGHSH and CDR2 LQKENI. The CDR3 is made up of 14 amino acids. V shed 6 bases and J 2 bases; nucleotides not matched to a gene: 6. CDR3 sequence: CASSPGTAQETQYF. The CDR3 DNA, read in part, is TGTGCCAGCTCGCCCGGGACAGCTCAAGAGACC.